These T cell receptor beta chains were read from a single sample in a study of blood T cell repertoires in COVID-19. The method was immunoSEQ multiplex PCR; TCRdb's version includes in-frame clones alone and lacks a portion of them. In the table there are approximately 170,000 clones, about 85% of which are singletons. Material for sequencing was peripheral blood. The receptor source for this set is a man older than 75 with COVID-19, enrolled during active disease. CDR3s include the opening cysteine and the closing phenylalanine or tryptophan. The D gene is left open where the match is weak. For some rows the clone size is stated as once, few or many, or as a class when expanded; others skip it.

V	size	J	D	CDR3
TRBV2	-	TRBJ1-1	-	CASSELTEAFF
TRBV6-2/TRBV6-3	-	TRBJ1-1	-	CASSYTGEAFF
TRBV28	-	TRBJ1-2	TRBD1	CASSSLPGGYGYTF
TRBV7-2	-	TRBJ2-3	-	CASSADSARTDTQYF
TRBV28	-	TRBJ2-1	TRBD2	CASRLWGEGSYNEQFF
TRBV3-1/TRBV3-2	-	TRBJ2-1	-	CATSNPGYNEQFF
TRBV11-3	-	TRBJ2-1	-	CASSLDWGGEQFF
TRBV2	-	TRBJ1-5	-	CASSRDRISNQPQHF
TRBV5-4	-	TRBJ1-2	-	CASSSDIYGYTF
TRBV7-9	-	TRBJ1-2	TRBD1	CASSWMDRGYTF
TRBV3-1/TRBV3-2	-	TRBJ2-2	TRBD1	CASRVDRVGELFF
TRBV7-9	-	TRBJ2-1	-	CASSLGDWDNEQFF
TRBV2	-	TRBJ1-1	TRBD1	CASRLDRPNTEAFF
TRBV20-1	-	TRBJ2-1	TRBD2	CSASGLEVNEQFF
TRBV7-2	-	TRBJ2-6	TRBD2	CASSLVVAGGPGANVLTF
TRBV6-5	-	TRBJ1-5	TRBD1	CASRQGQYSNQPQHF
TRBV5-4	-	TRBJ1-2	TRBD1	CASRTGGDNYGYTF
TRBV12-3/TRBV12-4	few	TRBJ1-2	-	CASSLVETDGYTF
TRBV9	-	TRBJ1-5	-	CASSVDQGGTPQHF
TRBV24-1	few	TRBJ2-1	-	CATSDRGNEQFF
TRBV9	-	TRBJ1-4	-	CASSTLPGTRNEKLFF
TRBV18	-	TRBJ1-1	TRBD1	CASSVDRGLWGTEAFF
TRBV5-6	-	TRBJ1-6	TRBD1	CASSQDRGNSPLHF
TRBV7-3	-	TRBJ2-5	-	CASSFIPGQETQYF
TRBV7-9	-	TRBJ1-3	-	CASSFTVSSGNTIYF